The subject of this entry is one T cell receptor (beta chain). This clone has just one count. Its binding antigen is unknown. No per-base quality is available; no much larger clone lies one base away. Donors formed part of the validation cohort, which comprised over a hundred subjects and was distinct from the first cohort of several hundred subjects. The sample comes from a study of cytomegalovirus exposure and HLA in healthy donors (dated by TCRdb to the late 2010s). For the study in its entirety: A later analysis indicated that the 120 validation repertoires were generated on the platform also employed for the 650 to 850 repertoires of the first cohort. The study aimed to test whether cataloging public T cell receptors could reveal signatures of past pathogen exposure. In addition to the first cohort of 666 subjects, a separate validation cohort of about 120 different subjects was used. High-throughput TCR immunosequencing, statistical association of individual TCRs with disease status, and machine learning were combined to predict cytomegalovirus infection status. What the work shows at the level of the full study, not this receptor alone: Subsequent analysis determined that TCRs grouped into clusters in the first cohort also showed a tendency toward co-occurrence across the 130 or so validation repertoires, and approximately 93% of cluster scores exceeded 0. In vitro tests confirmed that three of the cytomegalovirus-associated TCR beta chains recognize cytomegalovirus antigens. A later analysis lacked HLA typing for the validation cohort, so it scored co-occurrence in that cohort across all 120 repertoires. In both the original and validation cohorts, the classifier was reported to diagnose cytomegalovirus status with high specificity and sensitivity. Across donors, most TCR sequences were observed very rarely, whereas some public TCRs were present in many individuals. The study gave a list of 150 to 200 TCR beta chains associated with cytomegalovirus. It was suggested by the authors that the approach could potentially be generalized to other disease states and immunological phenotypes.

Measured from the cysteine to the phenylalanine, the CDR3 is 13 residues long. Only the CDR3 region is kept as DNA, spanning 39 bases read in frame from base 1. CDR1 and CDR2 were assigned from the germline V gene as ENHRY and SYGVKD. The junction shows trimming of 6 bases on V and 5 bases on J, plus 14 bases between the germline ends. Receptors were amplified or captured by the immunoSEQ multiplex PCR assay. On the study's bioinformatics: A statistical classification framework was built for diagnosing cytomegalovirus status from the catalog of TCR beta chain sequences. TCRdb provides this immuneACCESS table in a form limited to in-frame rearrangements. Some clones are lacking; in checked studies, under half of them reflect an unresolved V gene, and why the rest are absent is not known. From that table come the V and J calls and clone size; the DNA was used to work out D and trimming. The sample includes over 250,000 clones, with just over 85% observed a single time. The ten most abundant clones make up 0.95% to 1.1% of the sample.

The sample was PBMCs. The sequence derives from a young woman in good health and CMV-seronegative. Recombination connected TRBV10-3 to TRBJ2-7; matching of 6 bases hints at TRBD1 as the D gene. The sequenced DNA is TGTGCCATCAGCCCGGACAGTCTCAACGAGCAGTACTTC. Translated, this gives CAISPDSLNEQYF.